Following are 21 T cell receptor beta chains from one sample sequenced in a study of PD-1 blockade in classical Hodgkin lymphoma. All trial patients relapsed after autologous stem cell transplantation. Method: immunoSEQ multiplex PCR; TCRdb's copy keeps in-frame clones and lacks some. Of over 90,000 clones in the sample, roughly 89% were seen once. The specimen comprised peripheral blood mononuclear cells (PBMCs), sampled before the second cycle of nivolumab. The source is a human donor with classical Hodgkin lymphoma.

This CDR3 reads CASSLLDREAFF. The CDR3, as DNA: TGTGCCAGCAGTCTTCTGGACAGGGAAGCTTTCTTT. This sequence joins TRBV28 and TRBJ1-1, with 7 bases aligning to TRBD1. V was pared by 5 bases and J by 8 bases, with 5 bases of the junction left unmatched. The germline gives CDR1 MDHEN, CDR2 SYDVKM. The CDR3 sequence is 12 residues long.

This clone was seen only once. V is TRBV7-3 and J is TRBJ2-1, with D maybe TRBD1 (8 bases). Germline lookup yields CDR1 SGHTA and CDR2 FQGTGA. With 1 base removed from V and 7 bases from J, the gap between germline ends came to 14 bases. This CDR3 has 15 amino acids. The CDR3 loop is CASSLIDRGGNEQFF. CDR3 nucleotides: TGTGCCAGCAGCTTAATCGACAGGGGAGGGAATGAGCAGTTCTTC.

The chain combines TRBV6-1 with TRBJ2-7, with a weak D call TRBD1 (6 bases). CDR1 and CDR2 from the germline V gene are MNHNS and SASEGT. This CDR3 spans 13 amino acids. V lost 8 bases and J 3 bases, leaving 14 bases between the germline ends. The CDR3 loop reads CASQQGTNYEQYF. The CDR3 DNA is TGTGCCAGCCAGCAGGGGACAAACTACGAGCAGTACTTC.

The gene calls are TRBV4-1 and TRBJ1-2; 8 positions match TRBD1. This CDR3 spans 14 amino acids. V shed 0 bases, J shed 8 bases, and the junction held 5 bases outside the gene matches. Per the germline V gene, CDR1 is MGHRA and CDR2 is YSYEKL. The DNA for the CDR3 is TGCGCCAGCAGCCAAGATCCAGGGGGCGCGGGCTACACCTTC. This sequence encodes CASSQDPGGAGYTF.

CDR3 in amino acids: CASSHPAGDHNEQFF. CDR3 DNA: TGCGCCAGCAGTCATCCAGCGGGAGATCACAATGAGCAGTTCTTC. V gene TRBV23-1 combines with J gene TRBJ2-1; TRBD2 matches at 8 bases. TRBV23-1 is filed as an ORF, its function uncertain. Unmatched junction bases numbered 6, after V lost 3 bases and J lost 5 bases. The CDR3 is 15 amino acids.

The chain couples TRBV28 to TRBJ2-1, with D perhaps TRBD2 (5 bases). This CDR3 spans 12 amino acids. Germline CDR1 is MDHEN and CDR2 is SYDVKM. The V end was cut by 5 bases, the J end by 5 bases, with 7 bases between. The CDR3, as DNA: TGTGCCAGCAGTCCGACTAACAATGAGCAGTTCTTC. Translated, it gives CASSPTNNEQFF.

The chain has TRBV6-1 and TRBJ1-5; weak D call: TRBD1 (5 bases). This CDR3 is 16 amino acids long. CDR1 and CDR2 (germline): MNHNS, SASEGT. V was shortened by 4 bases and J by 0 bases, with 13 bases between the two germline ends. CDR3 region: CASSGRGGYSNQPQHF. As DNA, the CDR3 is TGTGCCAGCAGTGGTAGGGGCGGTTATAGCAATCAGCCCCAGCATTTT.

This clone has only one observation. This chain connects TRBV7-6 to TRBJ2-7; D possibly uses TRBD1 or TRBD2 (6 bases each). From germline, CDR1 is SGHVS and CDR2 FNYEAQ. V dropped 5 bases and J dropped 5 bases, with 13 bases sitting between them. The CDR3 covers 13 residues. CDR3 sequence (DNA): TGTGCCAGCAGCCTCGCGAGGGGGGACGAGCAGTACTTC. This codes for CASSLARGDEQYF.

This clone showed up just a few times. The V call is TRBV21-1, the J call TRBJ2-2. TRBV21-1 is an annotated pseudogene. This CDR3 is built from 14 residues. Here the CDR3 DNA reads TGTGCCAGCAGCAAAGGTGGGGTCACCGGGGAGCTGTTTTTT. This codes for CASSKGGVTGELFF.

V is TRBV9 and J is TRBJ1-4; TRBD1 agrees at 7 bases. The CDR3 runs to 12 residues. The germline V gene encodes CDR1 SGDLS and CDR2 YYNGEE. The J segment lost 8 bases and the V segment lost 4 bases, leaving 2 bases of the junction unmatched. Here the CDR3 reads CASSPGGEKLFF. CDR3 nucleotide sequence: TGTGCCAGCAGCCCAGGGGGAGAAAAACTGTTTTTT.

The J gene is TRBJ1-1, the V gene TRBV6-1; D is uncertain. CDR3 size: 11 residues. Germline loops: CDR1 MNHNS, CDR2 SASEGT. Trimming stripped 10 bases from V and 10 bases from J, with 16 bases between. CDR3 coding DNA: TGTGCCACCACTACCGACCGGTTAGCTTTCTTT. Protein sequence: CATTTDRLAFF.

The chain links TRBV2 to TRBJ2-5, with TRBD1 as a possible D gene (5 bases). The CDR3 sequence is 15 residues long. Germline V gene sequence: CDR1 SNHLY, CDR2 FYNNEI. V gave up 1 base and J gave up 5 bases, with 14 bases separating them. CDR3 amino acids: CASSEETVGVETQYF. DNA of the CDR3: TGTGCCAGCAGTGAAGAGACAGTTGGGGTGGAGACCCAGTACTTC.

This clone was detected a few times. This sequence joins TRBV29-1 and TRBJ1-1; 9 nucleotides align to TRBD1. From germline, CDR1 is SQVTM and CDR2 ANQGSEA. This CDR3 is built from 13 residues. The V and J ends lost 6 bases and 4 bases, in that order; junction bases with no gene match: 6. DNA for the CDR3: TGCAGCGTCGAGAAGACAGGGGGCACTGAAGCTTTCTTT. Its translation: CSVEKTGGTEAFF.

J is TRBJ2-5 and V is TRBV9; 12 positions agree with TRBD2. Germline V gene data show CDR1 as SGDLS and CDR2 as YYNGEE. CDR3 length: 17 amino acids. Losses at the gene ends were 4 bases for V and 0 bases for J; bases not matched to a gene: 7. CDR3 region: CASSPRTSGMYQETQYF. The DNA of the CDR3 is TGTGCCAGCAGCCCCCGGACTAGCGGGATGTACCAAGAGACCCAGTACTTC.

V gene TRBV12-5 combines with J gene TRBJ1-1; D possibly corresponds to TRBD1 (6 bases). The CDR3 has 12 residues. V lost 6 bases to trimming and J lost 6 bases, with 11 bases between them. Germline loops: CDR1 LGHNT, CDR2 FRNRAP. CDR3 protein: CASGITGSEAFF. The DNA for the CDR3 is TGTGCTAGTGGAATAACAGGGTCTGAAGCTTTCTTT.

Turning to this clone: Other DNA sequences from this sample encode an identical CDR3 as well. V and J are TRBV28 and TRBJ2-1, with 14 bases identical to TRBD2. Germline V CDR1 and CDR2: MDHEN, SYDVKM. The V segment lost 6 bases and the J segment 4 bases; nucleotides outside the gene matches: 8. The CDR3 loop spans 17 amino acids. The DNA for the CDR3 is TGTGCCAGCAGCCTCGGACTAGCGGGGGGTCTGTACAATGAGCAGTTCTTC. Protein sequence: CASSLGLAGGLYNEQFF.

The CDR3 sequence: CASSHGQFYGYTF. In DNA, the CDR3 is TGCGCCAGCAGCCATGGTCAGTTCTATGGCTACACCTTC. The gene calls are TRBV4-1 and TRBJ1-2; unclear D gene. V was pared by 3 bases and J by 4 bases, with 9 bases between. The CDR3 has 13 residues. Germline lookup yields CDR1 MGHRA and CDR2 YSYEKL.

V is TRBV4-1 and J is TRBJ1-6; no reliable D call. CDR3 length equals 14 residues. V was shortened by 0 bases and J by 14 bases, with 14 bases between the two germline ends. Germline CDR1 MGHRA, CDR2 YSYEKL. The chain's CDR3 is CASSQDPGVVTLHF. CDR3 nucleotide sequence: TGCGCCAGCAGCCAAGATCCCGGGGTTGTCACCCTCCACTTT.

This clone was picked up a small number of times. This sequence joins TRBV11-2 and TRBJ1-2, with D possibly being TRBD1 (5 bases). The CDR3 has 14 amino acids. V was trimmed by 1 base and J by 4 bases, leaving 10 bases between them. Germline values: CDR1 SGHAT, CDR2 FQNNGV. CDR3: CASSLGTPLYGYTF. CDR3 bases: TGTGCCAGCAGCTTAGGGACACCCCTCTATGGCTACACCTTC.

The chain recombines TRBV5-1 with TRBJ1-1; D might be TRBD1 (6 bases). With 8 bases removed from V and 2 bases from J, the gap between germline ends came to 13 bases. Looked up from germline, CDR1 is SGHRS and CDR2 is YFSETQ. The length of the CDR3 is 13 residues. The chain's CDR3 is CARPQGRNTEAFF. The DNA of the CDR3 is TGCGCCAGGCCACAGGGTCGCAACACTGAAGCTTTCTTT.

The J gene is TRBJ2-3, the V gene TRBV27; TRBD2 matches at 12 bases. This CDR3 comprises 15 residues. V was clipped by 2 bases and J by 6 bases; unmatched bases: 3. The V gene's germline CDR1 is MNHEY and CDR2 SMNVEV (reference sequence). The CDR3 DNA is TGTGCCAGCAGTTTAAAGACTAGCGGGGGCGATACGCAGTATTTT. Translation: CASSLKTSGGDTQYF.